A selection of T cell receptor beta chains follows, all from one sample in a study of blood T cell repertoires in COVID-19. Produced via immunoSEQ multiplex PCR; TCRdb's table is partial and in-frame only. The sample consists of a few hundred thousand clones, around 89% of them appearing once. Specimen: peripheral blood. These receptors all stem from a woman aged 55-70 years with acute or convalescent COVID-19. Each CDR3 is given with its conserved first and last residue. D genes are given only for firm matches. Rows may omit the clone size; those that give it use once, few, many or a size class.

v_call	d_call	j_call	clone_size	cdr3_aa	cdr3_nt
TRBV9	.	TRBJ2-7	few	CASSVRADSSYEQYF	TGTGCCAGCAGCGTGAGGGCCGATAGCTCCTACGAGCAGTACTTC
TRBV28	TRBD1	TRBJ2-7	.	CASSKPPGQGFDEQYF	TGTGCCAGCAGCAAACCGCCGGGACAGGGTTTCGACGAGCAGTACTTC
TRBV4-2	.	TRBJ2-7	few	CASSQVSSGSFSYEQYF	TGTGCCAGCAGCCAAGTCAGCAGCGGCTCTTTCTCCTACGAGCAGTACTTC
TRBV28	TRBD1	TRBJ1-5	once	CASRPGQGGNQPQHF	TGTGCCAGCAGACCGGGACAGGGCGGCAATCAGCCCCAGCATTTT
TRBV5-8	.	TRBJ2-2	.	CASSLTGFGGELFF	TGTGCCAGCAGCTTAACAGGGTTCGGCGGGGAGCTGTTTTTT
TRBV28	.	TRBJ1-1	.	CATSGVTEAFF	TGTGCCACGTCAGGGGTCACTGAAGCTTTCTTT
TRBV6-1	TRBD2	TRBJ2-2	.	CASSEASLAGATGELFF	TGTGCCAGCAGTGAAGCGTCACTAGCGGGGGCGACCGGGGAGCTGTTTTTT
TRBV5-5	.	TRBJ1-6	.	CASSVTGSNSPLHF	TGTGCCAGCAGCGTCACAGGGAGTAATTCACCCCTCCACTTT
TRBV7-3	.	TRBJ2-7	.	CASSLREGGEQYF	TGTGCCAGCAGCTTAAGAGAAGGGGGCGAGCAGTACTTC
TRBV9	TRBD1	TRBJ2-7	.	CASSVDPGQSNYEQYF	TGTGCCAGCAGCGTAGACCCGGGACAGTCTAACTACGAGCAGTACTTC
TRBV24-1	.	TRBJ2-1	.	CATSEFGQSSYNEQFF	TGTGCCACCAGTGAATTCGGACAGAGCTCCTACAATGAGCAGTTCTTC
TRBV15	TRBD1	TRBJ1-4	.	CATSREATGGEKLFF	TGTGCCACCAGCCGAGAAGCGACAGGGGGCGAAAAACTGTTTTTT
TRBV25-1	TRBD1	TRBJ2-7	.	CASRQGYEQYF	TGTGCCAGCAGACAGGGGTACGAGCAGTACTTC
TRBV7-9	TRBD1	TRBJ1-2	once	CASSSRQGSYGYTF	TGTGCCAGCAGCTCCCGACAGGGGAGCTATGGCTACACCTTC
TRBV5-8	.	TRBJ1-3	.	CASSLRGRNLDTIYF	TGTGCCAGCAGCTTGAGAGGGCGGAACTTAGACACCATATATTTT
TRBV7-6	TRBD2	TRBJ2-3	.	CASSVGGWSTDTQYF	TGTGCCAGCAGCGTGGGGGGGTGGAGCACAGATACGCAGTATTTT
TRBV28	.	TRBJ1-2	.	CASSYPQGSNYGYTF	TGTGCCAGCAGTTACCCCCAGGGCTCTAACTATGGCTACACCTTC
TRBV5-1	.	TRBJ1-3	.	CASSSQGNTGNTIYF	TGCGCCAGCAGCTCGCAGGGGAATACGGGAAACACCATATATTTT
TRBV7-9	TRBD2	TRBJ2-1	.	CASSTGTNSYNEQFF	TGTGCCAGCAGCACCGGGACTAACTCCTACAATGAGCAGTTCTTC
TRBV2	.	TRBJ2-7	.	CASIQDSDYEQYF	TGTGCCAGCATACAGGACAGTGACTACGAGCAGTACTTC
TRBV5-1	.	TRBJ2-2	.	CASSAAGGSGELFF	TGCGCCAGCAGCGCCGCAGGGGGGAGCGGGGAGCTGTTTTTT
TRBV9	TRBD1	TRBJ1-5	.	CASSPHRYPGQGAYSNQPQHF	TGTGCCAGCAGCCCCCACCGCTACCCGGGACAGGGTGCATATAGCAATCAGCCCCAGCATTTT
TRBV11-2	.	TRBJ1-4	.	CASSLVGSRNEKLFF	TGTGCCAGCAGCTTAGTAGGGAGCCGGAATGAAAAACTGTTTTTT
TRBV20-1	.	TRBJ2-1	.	CSAILVYEQFF	TGCAGTGCCATACTAGTCTATGAGCAGTTCTTC
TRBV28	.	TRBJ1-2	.	CASSPGSNYGYTF	TGTGCCAGCAGCCCAGGGTCCAACTATGGCTACACCTTC
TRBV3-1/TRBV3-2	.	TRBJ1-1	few	CASSQATGNTEAFF	TGTGCCAGCAGCCAAGCGACGGGGAACACTGAAGCTTTCTTT